This T cell receptor beta chain appears in the sequencing data of a study of blood T cell repertoires in COVID-19. At the level of the study: From T cells, B-cell-depleted T cells, or PBMCs came the material, which was cDNA or gDNA.

It was during active infection that Seattle patients were enrolled and then longitudinally followed. In the original processing: Estimation of nucleated cell counts relied on the amplification of reference gene primers. Sequenced by immunoSEQ multiplex PCR; TCRdb stores in-frame clones only, minus some. The V and J calls and clone size were taken over from that table, and D and trimming were inferred from the DNA. The table shows nearly 70,000 clones, with roughly 91% occurring only once. The sequenced material came from peripheral blood. This TCR derives from a man between 35 and 55 years old with COVID-19, enrolled during active disease.

The CDR3 loop reads CASSNQGTIPFF. In DNA, the CDR3 is TGTGCCAGCTCTAACCAAGGGACTATTCCGTTCTTC. V usage is TRBV13 and J usage is TRBJ2-1, with 7 bases lining up with TRBD2. CDR1 PRHDT and CDR2 FYEKMQ come from the germline V gene (reference sequence). V shed 8 bases, J shed 15 bases, and the junction held 13 bases outside the gene matches. This CDR3 spans 12 amino acids.